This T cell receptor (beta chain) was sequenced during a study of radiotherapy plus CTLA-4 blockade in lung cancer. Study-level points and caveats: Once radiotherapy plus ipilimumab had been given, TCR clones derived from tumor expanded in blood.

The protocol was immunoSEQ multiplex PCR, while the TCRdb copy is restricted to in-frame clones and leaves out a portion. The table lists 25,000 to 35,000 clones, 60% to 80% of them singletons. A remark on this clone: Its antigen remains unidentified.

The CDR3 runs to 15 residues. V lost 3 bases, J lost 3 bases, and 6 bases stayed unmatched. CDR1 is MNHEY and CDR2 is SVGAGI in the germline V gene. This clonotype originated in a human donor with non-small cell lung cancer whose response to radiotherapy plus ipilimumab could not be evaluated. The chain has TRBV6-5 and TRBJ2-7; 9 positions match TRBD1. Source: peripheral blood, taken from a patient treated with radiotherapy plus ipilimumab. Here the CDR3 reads CASSYQGQGVYEQYF. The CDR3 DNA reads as TGTGCCAGCAGTTATCAGGGACAGGGAGTCTACGAGCAGTACTTC.